These T cell receptor beta chains were read from a single sample in a study of cytomegalovirus exposure and HLA in healthy donors. TCRdb keeps only in-frame clones here, not all; method: immunoSEQ multiplex PCR. The table counts 200,000 to 250,000 clones; 0.75% to 1% lies in the top ten. Material for sequencing was PBMCs. The receptors come from a woman between 25 and 40 years old in good health and CMV-seropositive. Both conserved end residues are part of each CDR3. The D gene is left open where the match is weak.

TRBJ2-3 | . | TRBV6-1 | CASSERLRKGSTDTQYF | TGTGCCAGCAGTGAAAGATTACGCAAGGGGAGCACAGATACGCAGTATTTT
TRBJ1-2 | TRBD1 | TRBV6-5 | CASSPSPGQGGGYTF | TGTGCCAGCAGCCCTTCTCCGGGACAGGGAGGAGGCTACACCTTC
TRBJ1-2 | . | TRBV2 | CASREDTNYGYTF | TGTGCCAGCAGAGAGGACACTAACTATGGCTACACCTTC
TRBJ2-1 | TRBD2 | TRBV4-1 | CASSQDPRSGSRDEQFF | TGCGCCAGCAGCCAAGATCCCCGTAGCGGGAGTAGAGATGAGCAGTTCTTC
TRBJ1-2 | TRBD1 | TRBV19 | CASSMNRGRSGYTF | TGTGCCAGTAGTATGAACAGGGGGCGGAGTGGCTACACCTTC
TRBJ2-3 | TRBD1 | TRBV28 | CASSLFRGRITDTQYF | TGTGCCAGCAGTTTGTTCAGGGGGCGCATCACAGATACGCAGTATTTT
TRBJ1-4 | TRBD1 | TRBV11-2 | CASSARTGYDNEKLFF | TGTGCCAGCAGCGCCCGGACAGGGTATGATAATGAAAAACTGTTTTTT
TRBJ1-1 | TRBD1 | TRBV5-1 | CASSWTGTGGRLSTEAFF | TGCGCCAGCAGCTGGACCGGGACAGGGGGCCGGTTGAGCACTGAAGCTTTCTTT
TRBJ1-2 | TRBD1 | TRBV7-9 | CASSIRQGGYGYTF | TGTGCCAGCAGCATACGACAGGGAGGCTATGGCTACACCTTC
TRBJ1-1 | TRBD1 | TRBV5-1 | CASSLTGGKVGTEAFF | TGCGCCAGCAGCTTGACAGGGGGAAAAGTAGGAACTGAAGCTTTCTTT
TRBJ1-1 | TRBD1 | TRBV28 | CASSLPVGQMNTEAFF | TGTGCCAGCAGTCTTCCGGTGGGACAGATGAACACTGAAGCTTTCTTT
TRBJ2-7 | TRBD1 | TRBV5-8 | CASSRPRTGGFYEQCF | TGTGCCAGCAGCCGACCGAGGACAGGGGGCTTTTACGAGCAGTGCTTC
TRBJ2-3 | TRBD1 | TRBV6-6 | CASSYYRAGGLDTQYF | TGTGCCAGCAGTTACTATAGGGCAGGGGGCCTAGATACGCAGTATTTT
TRBJ2-7 | . | TRBV25-1 | CASSVTGLFYEQYF | TGTGCCAGCAGTGTAACGGGACTGTTCTACGAGCAGTACTTC
TRBJ1-5 | TRBD1 | TRBV19 | CASSIMGTGRQPQHF | TGTGCCAGTAGTATCATGGGGACAGGGCGACAGCCCCAGCATTTT
TRBJ2-7 | TRBD2 | TRBV29-1 | CSVGATSGGARRYEQYF | TGCAGCGTTGGTGCGACTAGCGGGGGGGCCAGAAGGTACGAGCAGTACTTC
TRBJ1-2 | . | TRBV27 | CASSLSGRNYGYTF | TGTGCCAGCAGTTTATCTGGCAGGAACTATGGCTACACCTTC
TRBJ2-2 | . | TRBV5-1 | CASSTYRETGELFF | TGCGCCAGCAGCACCTACAGGGAGACCGGGGAGCTGTTTTTT
TRBJ2-3 | TRBD2 | TRBV2 | CASKLADTQYF | TGTGCCAGCAAACTAGCGGATACGCAGTATTTT
TRBJ2-5 | . | TRBV5-1 | CASSLEYSGSQETQYF | TGCGCCAGCAGCTTGGAATATTCGGGGTCCCAAGAGACCCAGTACTTC
TRBJ2-5 | TRBD2 | TRBV28 | CASSHLAGGPRNKETQYF | TGTGCCAGCAGCCACCTAGCGGGAGGGCCTAGGAACAAAGAGACCCAGTACTTC
TRBJ1-2 | TRBD1 | TRBV11-2 | CASSPNRDRGGGYTF | TGTGCCAGCAGCCCTAACCGGGACAGGGGTGGTGGCTACACCTTC
TRBJ2-6 | . | TRBV30 | CAWTNSGANVLTF | TGTGCCTGGACAAACTCTGGGGCCAACGTCCTGACTTTC
TRBJ2-1 | . | TRBV27 | CASSLLGGSYNEQFF | TGTGCCAGCAGTTTATTAGGCGGCTCCTACAATGAGCAGTTCTTC
TRBJ2-2 | . | TRBV7-2 | CASSLAGLGAGGELFF | TGTGCCAGCAGCTTAGCTGGACTCGGGGCGGGGGGGGAGCTGTTTTTT
TRBJ1-2 | TRBD1 | TRBV9 | CASSAQGAGYTF | TGTGCCAGCAGCGCACAGGGGGCCGGCTACACCTTC
TRBJ2-1 | TRBD2 | TRBV4-3 | CASSQAWGGYNEQFF | TGCGCCAGCAGCCAAGCTTGGGGAGGGTACAATGAGCAGTTCTTC
TRBJ1-3 | . | TRBV4-3 | CASSQDRTGSSGNTIYF | TGCGCCAGCAGCCAAGACCGGACGGGAAGCTCTGGAAACACCATATATTTT
TRBJ1-1 | . | TRBV5-1 | CASSLDLGEAFF | TGCGCCAGCAGCTTGGATCTCGGTGAAGCTTTCTTT
TRBJ1-2 | . | TRBV6-5 | CASSYDGSYGYTF | TGTGCCAGCAGTTACGACGGGAGCTATGGCTACACCTTC
TRBJ2-7 | . | TRBV5-1 | CASSLFLGAGSYEQYF | TGCGCCAGCAGCTTATTTCTGGGGGCAGGGTCCTACGAGCAGTACTTC
TRBJ2-7 | . | TRBV15 | CATSSRLATYEQYF | TGTGCCACCAGCAGTAGACTTGCGACCTACGAGCAGTACTTC
TRBJ2-3 | . | TRBV18 | CASSRVPSTDTQYF | TGTGCCAGCTCCAGGGTTCCTAGCACAGATACGCAGTATTTT
TRBJ2-7 | TRBD1 | TRBV11-3 | CASSPGQGAGEQYF | TGTGCCAGCAGCCCGGGACAGGGGGCTGGAGAGCAGTACTTC
TRBJ2-7 | TRBD1 | TRBV5-1 | CASRSGQGAYEQYF | TGCGCCAGCAGGTCGGGACAGGGGGCCTACGAGCAGTACTTC
TRBJ2-7 | TRBD1 | TRBV6-1 | CASGDRGYEQYF | TGTGCCAGCGGAGACAGGGGTTACGAGCAGTACTTC
TRBJ1-1 | . | TRBV5-1 | CASSLDSENTEAFF | TGCGCCAGCAGCTTGGACAGTGAGAACACTGAAGCTTTCTTT
TRBJ2-1 | TRBD2 | TRBV7-9 | CASSRTSGANPKREQFF | TGTGCCAGCAGCCGGACTAGCGGGGCAAACCCGAAGAGGGAGCAGTTCTTC
TRBJ1-1 | . | TRBV6-6 | CASSLGAETEAFF | TGTGCCAGCAGTTTGGGAGCAGAGACTGAAGCTTTCTTT
TRBJ2-5 | TRBD2 | TRBV19 | CASSLGGMETQYF | TGTGCCAGTAGTCTGGGGGGGATGGAGACCCAGTACTTC
TRBJ1-5 | TRBD1 | TRBV6-5 | CASSPGTGRNQPQHF | TGTGCCAGCAGCCCCGGGACAGGGCGCAATCAGCCCCAGCATTTT
TRBJ1-1 | . | TRBV2 | CASNYRVTEAFF | TGTGCCAGCAATTACAGGGTAACTGAAGCTTTCTTT
TRBJ2-1 | TRBD2 | TRBV29-1 | CSVDLGLAFTDEQFF | TGCAGCGTAGACCTTGGACTAGCATTTACGGATGAGCAGTTCTTC
TRBJ1-1 | TRBD1 | TRBV6-5 | CASSPGQAPVRAFF | TGTGCCAGCAGTCCGGGACAGGCCCCCGTGAGGGCTTTCTTT
TRBJ2-3 | . | TRBV10-3 | CAISVGVLNTDTQYF | TGTGCCATCAGTGTCGGAGTACTGAACACAGATACGCAGTATTTT